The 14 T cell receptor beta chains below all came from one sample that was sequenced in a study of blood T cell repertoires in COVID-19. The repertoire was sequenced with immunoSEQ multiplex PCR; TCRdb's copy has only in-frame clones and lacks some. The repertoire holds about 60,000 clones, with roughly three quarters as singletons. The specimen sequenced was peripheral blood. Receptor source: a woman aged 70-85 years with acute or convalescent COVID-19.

CDR3 loop: CASSFGTVDYGYTF. CDR3 DNA sequence: TGCGCCAGCAGCTTCGGGACAGTTGACTATGGCTACACCTTC. The chain carries TRBV5-1 and TRBJ1-2; TRBD1 matches 7 bases. The junction had 4 bases not matched to a gene; V was cut back by 2 bases and J by 3 bases. Germline CDR1 SGHRS, CDR2 YFSETQ. This CDR3 spans 14 amino acids.

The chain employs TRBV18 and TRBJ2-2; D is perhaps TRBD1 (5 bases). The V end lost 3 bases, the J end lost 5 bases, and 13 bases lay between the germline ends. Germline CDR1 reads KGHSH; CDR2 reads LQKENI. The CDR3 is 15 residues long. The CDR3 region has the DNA TGTGCCAGCTCACCGCCGTCGGACAAGACCGGGGAGCTGTTTTTT. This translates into CASSPPSDKTGELFF.

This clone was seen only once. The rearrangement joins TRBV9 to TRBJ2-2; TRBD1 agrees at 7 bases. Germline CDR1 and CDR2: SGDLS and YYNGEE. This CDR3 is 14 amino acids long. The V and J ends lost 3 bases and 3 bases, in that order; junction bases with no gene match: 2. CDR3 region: CASSAQGDTGELFF. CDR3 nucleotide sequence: TGTGCCAGCAGCGCCCAGGGGGACACCGGGGAGCTGTTTTTT.

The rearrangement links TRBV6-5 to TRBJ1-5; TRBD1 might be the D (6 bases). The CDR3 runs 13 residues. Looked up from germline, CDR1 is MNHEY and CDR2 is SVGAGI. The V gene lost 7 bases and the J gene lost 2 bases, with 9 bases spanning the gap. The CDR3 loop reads CASKPGGNQPQHF. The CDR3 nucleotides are TGTGCCAGCAAGCCAGGGGGCAATCAGCCCCAGCATTTT.

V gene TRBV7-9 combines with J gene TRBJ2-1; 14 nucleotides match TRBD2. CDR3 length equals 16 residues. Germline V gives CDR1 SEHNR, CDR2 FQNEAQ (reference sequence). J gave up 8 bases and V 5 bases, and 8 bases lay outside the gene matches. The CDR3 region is CASSQGLAGARDEQFF. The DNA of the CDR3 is TGTGCCAGCAGCCAGGGACTAGCGGGGGCACGGGATGAGCAGTTCTTC.

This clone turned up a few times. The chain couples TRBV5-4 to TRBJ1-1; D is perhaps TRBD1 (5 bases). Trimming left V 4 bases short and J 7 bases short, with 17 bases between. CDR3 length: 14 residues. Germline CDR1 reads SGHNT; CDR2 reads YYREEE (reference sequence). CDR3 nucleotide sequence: TGTGCCAGCAGCCTCCCGACGGGAGGGGATGAAGCTTTCTTT. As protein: CASSLPTGGDEAFF.

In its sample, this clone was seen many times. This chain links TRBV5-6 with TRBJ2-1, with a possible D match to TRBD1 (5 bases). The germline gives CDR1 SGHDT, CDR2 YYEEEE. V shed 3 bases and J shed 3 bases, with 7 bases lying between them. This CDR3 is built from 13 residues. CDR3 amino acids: CASSWGHYNEQFF. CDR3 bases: TGTGCCAGCAGCTGGGGCCACTACAATGAGCAGTTCTTC.

DNA of the CDR3: TGCAGTGCTAGTGTAGGGGGCGCCTTTAATTCACCCCTCCACTTT. Translated, it gives CSASVGGAFNSPLHF. This chain connects TRBV20-1 to TRBJ1-6; TRBD1 agrees at 7 bases. V shed 3 bases and J 6 bases; nucleotides not matched to a gene: 8. The germline gives CDR1 DFQATT, CDR2 SNEGSKA (reference sequence). The CDR3 runs to 15 residues.

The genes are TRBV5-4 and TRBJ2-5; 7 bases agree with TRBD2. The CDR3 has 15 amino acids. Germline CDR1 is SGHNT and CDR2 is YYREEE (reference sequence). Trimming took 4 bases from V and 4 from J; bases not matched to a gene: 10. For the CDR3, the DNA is TGTGCCAGCAGCCTCCCGGGCCCGGGAGGAGAGACCCAGTACTTC. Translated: CASSLPGPGGETQYF.

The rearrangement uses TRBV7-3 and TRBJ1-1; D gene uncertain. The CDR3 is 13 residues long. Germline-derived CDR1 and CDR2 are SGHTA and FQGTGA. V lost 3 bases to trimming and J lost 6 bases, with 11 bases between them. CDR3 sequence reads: CASSLEYSSEAFF. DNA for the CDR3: TGTGCCAGCAGCTTGGAGTATAGCTCTGAAGCTTTCTTT.

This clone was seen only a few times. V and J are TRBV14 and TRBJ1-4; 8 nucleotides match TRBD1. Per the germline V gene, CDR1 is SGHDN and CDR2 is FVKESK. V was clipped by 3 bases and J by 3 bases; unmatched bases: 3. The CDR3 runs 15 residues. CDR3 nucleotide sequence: TGTGCCAGCAGCCAGCAGGGACAGGCTAATGAAAAACTGTTTTTT. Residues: CASSQQGQANEKLFF.

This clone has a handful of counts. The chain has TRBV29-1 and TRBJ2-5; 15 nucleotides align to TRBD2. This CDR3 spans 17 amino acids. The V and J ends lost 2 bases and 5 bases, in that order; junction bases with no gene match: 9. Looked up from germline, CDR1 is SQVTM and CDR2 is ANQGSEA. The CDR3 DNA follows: TGCAGCGTTGAAAAGGGGACTAGCGGGGGGTTGGGTGAGACCCAGTACTTC. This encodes CSVEKGTSGGLGETQYF. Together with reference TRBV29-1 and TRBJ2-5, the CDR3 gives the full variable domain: SAVISQKPSRDICQRGTSLTIQCQVDSQVTMMFWYRQQPGQSLTLIATANQGSEATYESGFVIDKFPISRPNLTFSTLTVSNMSPEDSSIYLCSVEKGTSGGLGETQYFGPGTRLLVL.

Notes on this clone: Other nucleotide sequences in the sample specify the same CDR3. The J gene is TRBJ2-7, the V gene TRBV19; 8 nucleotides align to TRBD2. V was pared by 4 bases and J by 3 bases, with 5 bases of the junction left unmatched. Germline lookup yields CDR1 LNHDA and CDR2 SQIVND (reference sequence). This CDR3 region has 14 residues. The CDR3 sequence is CASSTPGGGYEQYF. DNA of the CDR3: TGTGCCAGTAGTACCCCCGGGGGGGGCTACGAGCAGTACTTC.

This CDR3 reads CASSPRQGSSYNEQFF. The CDR3 DNA sequence: TGTGCCAGCTCACCGCGACAGGGGAGCTCCTACAATGAGCAGTTCTTC. The chain combines TRBV18 with TRBJ2-1; 8 bases map to TRBD1. Trimming removed 3 bases from V and 0 bases from J; junction bases left unmatched: 4. There are 16 residues in the CDR3. Germline V gene sequence: CDR1 KGHSH, CDR2 LQKENI.